This T cell receptor beta chain was captured in a study of CD8 T cells in ankylosing spondylitis. TCRdb passed the 5' RACE reads through MiXCR, listing each CDR3 protein once. Seen here are 200,000 to 300,000 distinct CDR3 sequences, roughly 32% observed once, and the top ten hold approximately 4.6%. The CDR3 totals 14 residues. Germline V gives CDR1 KGHDR, CDR2 SFDVKD. The germline V and J ends were trimmed by 5 bases and 1 base, with 10 bases remaining between them. Note on this clonotype: Its specificity is not known.

Study-wide results and limits: Several of the motif variants were reported before in synovial fluid and blood from reactive arthritis.

The chain links TRBV24-1 to TRBJ2-5; D is unresolved. Sequencing used blood, either unsorted or a sorted T cell fraction (not recorded which). The receptor was isolated from a male donor with ankylosing spondylitis or in good health (not recorded which). The CDR3 spells CATSASGAQETQYF. The DNA for the CDR3 is TGTGCCACCAGTGCGTCGGGCGCCCAAGAGACCCAGTACTTC.